The T cell receptor (beta chain) described here comes from a study of T cells in Graves' hyperthyroidism and ophthalmopathy. Looking at the study overall: Peripheral blood draws took place at initial diagnosis, ahead of any treatment. Broader study findings: Most thyroid clonotypes expanded above 0.001 were also detected in blood.

There were TCR beta CDR3 regions amplified from RNA transcripts. Initially, a first-round RT-PCR of the TCR CDR3 employed the HTBI primer set. TCRdb analysed the multiplex PCR reads with MiXCR anew, one entry per CDR3 protein. Among around 620,000 distinct CDR3 sequences listed, around 15% were seen once. Only a few counts were recorded for this clonotype. No antigen is known for it. It was considered stable Graves' hyperthyroidism when ophthalmopathy did not progress within 18 months. Participants, patients aged 18 to 65, had newly diagnosed hyperthyroidism with a duration under 2 months. Germline loops: CDR1 MGHRA, CDR2 YSYEKL. With 4 bases removed from V and 0 bases from J, the gap between germline ends came to 16 bases. This CDR3 is 17 amino acids long.

This TCR derives from a woman in her twenties or thirties with Graves' hyperthyroidism. This sequence joins TRBV4-1 and TRBJ1-3; D not certain. Sequenced input: blood. Here the CDR3 DNA reads TGCGCCAGCAGCCGTCAGGAGACCGTTAGCTCTGGAAACACCATATATTTT. It yields the protein CASSRQETVSSGNTIYF.